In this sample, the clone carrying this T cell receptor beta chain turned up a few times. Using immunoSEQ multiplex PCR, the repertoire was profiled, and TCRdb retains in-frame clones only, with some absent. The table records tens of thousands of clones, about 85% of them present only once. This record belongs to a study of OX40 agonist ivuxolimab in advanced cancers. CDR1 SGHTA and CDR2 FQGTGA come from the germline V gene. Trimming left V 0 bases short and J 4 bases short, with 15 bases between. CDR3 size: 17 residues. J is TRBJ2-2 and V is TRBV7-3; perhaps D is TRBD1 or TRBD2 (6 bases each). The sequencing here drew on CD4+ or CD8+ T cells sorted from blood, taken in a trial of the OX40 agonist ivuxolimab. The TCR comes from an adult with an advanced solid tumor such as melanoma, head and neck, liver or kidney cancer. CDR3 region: CASSLTGGGAGTGELFF. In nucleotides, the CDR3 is TGTGCCAGCAGCTTAACTGGAGGGGGAGCGGGCACCGGGGAGCTGTTTTTT. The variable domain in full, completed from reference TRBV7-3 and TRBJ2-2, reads GAGVSQTPSNKVTEKGKYVELRCDPISGHTALYWYRQSLGQGPEFLIYFQGTGAADDSGLPNDRFFAVRPEGSVSTLKIQRTERGDSAVYLCASSLTGGGAGTGELFFGEGSRLTVL.